This TCR beta chain was sequenced during a study of T cell responses to AZD1222 COVID-19 vaccine. Study-level findings and limits: Repertoires in all cases were sampled only once the peak T cell response had passed. Females made up more of the donors, who were largely white British, and clonal diversity may have come out too low. Two AZD1222 administrations were followed by greater Spike-specific TCR breadth and depth. Reportedly, nearly half the spike-specific TCRs target unmutated variant regions.

Method: immunoSEQ multiplex PCR; TCRdb's copy keeps in-frame clones and lacks some. The sample comprises under 200,000 clones, around 85% of which are singletons, and 0.95% to 1.1% rests with the top ten. CDR1 and CDR2 (germline): SNHLY, FYNNEI. V was pared by 4 bases and J by 1 base, with 10 bases between. The CDR3 consists of 14 residues. A word on this clone: Its antigen is unidentified.

The sample here was peripheral blood, taken 28 days after the second AZD1222 dose. This receptor was obtained from an adult who received the AZD1222 COVID-19 vaccine. V is TRBV2 and J is TRBJ1-1, with D possibly matching TRBD1 (5 bases). CDR3 bases: TGTGCCAGCAGTGTCAGGGAATCGAACACTGAAGCTTTCTTT. Residues: CASSVRESNTEAFF.